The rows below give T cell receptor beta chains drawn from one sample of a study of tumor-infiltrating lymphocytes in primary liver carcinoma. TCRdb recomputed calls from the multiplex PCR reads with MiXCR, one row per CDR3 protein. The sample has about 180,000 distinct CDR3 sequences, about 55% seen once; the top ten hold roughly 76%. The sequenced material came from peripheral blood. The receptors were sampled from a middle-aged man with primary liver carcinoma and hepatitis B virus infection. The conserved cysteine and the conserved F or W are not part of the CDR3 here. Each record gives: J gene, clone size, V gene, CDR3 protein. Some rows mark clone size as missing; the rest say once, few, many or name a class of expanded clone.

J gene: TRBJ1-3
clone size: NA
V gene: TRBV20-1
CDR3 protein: SATPNGNTIY

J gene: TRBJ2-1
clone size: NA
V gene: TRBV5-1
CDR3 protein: ASSLGTRDNNEQF

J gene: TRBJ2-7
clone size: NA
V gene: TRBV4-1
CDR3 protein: ASSQDWLAETSEEQN

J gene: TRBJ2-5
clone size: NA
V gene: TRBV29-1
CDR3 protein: IVGSGETQC

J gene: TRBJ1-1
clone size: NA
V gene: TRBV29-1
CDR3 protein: SGGEGHSEAF

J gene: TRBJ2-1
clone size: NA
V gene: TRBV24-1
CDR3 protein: ATEDGFRQQF

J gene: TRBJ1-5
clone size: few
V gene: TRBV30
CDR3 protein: AWSVEGISNQPQH

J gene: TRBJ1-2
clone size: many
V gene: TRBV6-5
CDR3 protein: ASSYIRTGGPYGYT

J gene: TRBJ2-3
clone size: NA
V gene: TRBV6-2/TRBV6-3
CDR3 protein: ASSYSTGTTDTQY

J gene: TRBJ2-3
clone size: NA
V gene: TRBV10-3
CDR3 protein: AISETGRGGTDTQY

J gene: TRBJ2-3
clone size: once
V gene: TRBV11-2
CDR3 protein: ARSLAAHLKGMQY

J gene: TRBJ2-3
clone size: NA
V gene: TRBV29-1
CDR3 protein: SVQRRGQRFTDTQY

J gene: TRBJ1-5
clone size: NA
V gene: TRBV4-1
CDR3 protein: ASSQGQGPKNQPQH

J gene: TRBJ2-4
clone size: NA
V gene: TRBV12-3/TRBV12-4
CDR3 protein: ASSFGGKSIQY

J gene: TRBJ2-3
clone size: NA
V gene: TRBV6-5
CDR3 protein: ASRPTGISTDTQY

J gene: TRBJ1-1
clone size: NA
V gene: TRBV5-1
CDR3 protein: ASSESGLPEAF

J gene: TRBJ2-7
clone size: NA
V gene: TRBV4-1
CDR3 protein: ARSQGALPGYEQY

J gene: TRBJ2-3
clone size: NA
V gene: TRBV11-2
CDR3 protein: VSSSGVPGTDTQY

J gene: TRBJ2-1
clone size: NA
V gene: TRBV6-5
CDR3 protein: ASSSMTNPTGARSGEQF

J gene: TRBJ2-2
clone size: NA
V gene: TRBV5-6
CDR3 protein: ASSLGLTGELF

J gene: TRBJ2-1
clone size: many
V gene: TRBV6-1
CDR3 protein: ATGDYNEQF

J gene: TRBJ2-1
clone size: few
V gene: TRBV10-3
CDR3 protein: AITSGPYNEQF

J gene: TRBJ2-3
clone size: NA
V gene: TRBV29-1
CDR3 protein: SLGRGWGSTDTLY

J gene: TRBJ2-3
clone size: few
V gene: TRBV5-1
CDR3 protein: ASRRTSGRITDTQY

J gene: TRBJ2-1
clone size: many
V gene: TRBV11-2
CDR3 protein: ASSLDRHEQF

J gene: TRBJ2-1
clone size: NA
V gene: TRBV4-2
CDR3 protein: ASSQALTGKEQF

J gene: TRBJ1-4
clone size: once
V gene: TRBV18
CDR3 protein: ASSPGQDEKLF

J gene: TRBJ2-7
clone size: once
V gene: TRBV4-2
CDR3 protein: ASSQGGEGYEQY

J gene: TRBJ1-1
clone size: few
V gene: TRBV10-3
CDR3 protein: AISPVGAEAF

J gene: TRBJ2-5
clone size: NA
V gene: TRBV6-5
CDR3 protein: ASSSGTSGRAEGQTQY

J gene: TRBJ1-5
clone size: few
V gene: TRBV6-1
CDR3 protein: ASGGQADQPQH

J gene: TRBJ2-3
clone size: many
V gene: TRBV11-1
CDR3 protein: ASSLELLAGADTQY